This entry concerns a single T cell receptor (beta chain). Its specificity is unknown. This entry belongs to a study of cytomegalovirus exposure and HLA in healthy donors. At the level of the study: Most genotyped donors, 65% to 85% of about 430, had Caucasian-associated genetic ancestry. Study outcomes and limitations: Accurate HLA-A and HLA-B prediction from TCR beta sequences was reported for most subjects.

The PCR ran on 60 Vbeta and 13 Jbeta primers. Only in-frame clones appear in the TCRdb table, and some are missing; sequencing was by immunoSEQ multiplex PCR. The sample has 55,000 to 80,000 clones, around 82% seen once. The TCR comes from a man between 18 and 35 years old in good health and CMV-seronegative. Sequencing was carried out using PBMCs.

CDR3 DNA sequence: TGTGCCAGCAGTTACTCCGCCGGGTACTTACAGCCCCAGCATTTT. It codes for CASSYSAGYLQPQHF. The chain employs TRBV6-5 and TRBJ1-5; unclear D gene. V dropped 0 bases and J dropped 7 bases, with 13 bases sitting between them. CDR1 and CDR2 (germline): MNHEY, SVGAGI. CDR3 length equals 15 residues.